This T cell receptor (beta chain) was recorded in a study of blood T cell repertoires in COVID-19. The CDR3 runs 15 residues. Germline V gene data show CDR1 as MNHEY and CDR2 as SVGAGI. Unmatched junction bases numbered 7, after V lost 0 bases and J lost 8 bases. Under the authors' procedure: Using reference gene primer amplification, nucleated cell counts were estimated. Method: immunoSEQ multiplex PCR; TCRdb's copy keeps in-frame clones and lacks some. V, J and clone size were drawn from that table, and D and trimming were deduced from the DNA. The sample holds approximately 75,000 clones, 80% to 90% seen once.

The sequence was obtained from a woman aged 45-59 years with acute or convalescent COVID-19. Source material: peripheral blood. The J gene is TRBJ2-1, the V gene TRBV6-5; TRBD2 matches 7 bases. The DNA for the CDR3 is TGTGCCAGCAGTTACTCGACGGGAGGCCAAGATGAGCAGTTCTTC. This sequence encodes CASSYSTGGQDEQFF.